These T cell receptor beta chains were read from a single sample in a study of control samples from healthy donors and cancer patients. Sequencing used immunoSEQ multiplex PCR; TCRdb keeps in-frame clones, though not all of them. In the table there are fewer than 150,000 clones, 90% of which are singletons. The sample comprised blood. The source of these receptors is a young man in good health. The CDR3 runs from the conserved cysteine through the conserved F or W. D genes are given only for firm matches. The listing skips clone size in some rows; elsewhere it reads once, few, many or a size class.

size,J,D,V,CDR3,DNA
NA,TRBJ2-3,TRBD2,TRBV7-9,CASSSSGGRGDTQYF,TGTGCCAGCAGCTCCAGCGGGGGTAGGGGAGATACGCAGTATTTT
NA,TRBJ2-7,TRBD2,TRBV19,CASSVGGSYEQYF,TGTGCCAGTAGTGTCGGGGGGAGCTACGAGCAGTACTTC
NA,TRBJ1-1,NA,TRBV10-3,CAISESLGFPEAFF,TGTGCCATCAGTGAGTCTCTGGGTTTCCCTGAAGCTTTCTTT
NA,TRBJ2-1,TRBD2,TRBV7-3,CASSSGLAGEGEQFF,TGTGCCAGCAGCTCCGGACTAGCGGGAGAGGGTGAGCAGTTCTTC
once,TRBJ1-4,NA,TRBV4-1,CASRRGDANEKLFF,TGCGCCAGTAGGAGAGGGGACGCTAATGAAAAACTGTTTTTT
NA,TRBJ2-7,TRBD2,TRBV7-9,CASSRGTSGASYEQYF,TGTGCCAGCAGCCGAGGGACTAGCGGGGCCTCCTACGAGCAGTACTTC
NA,TRBJ2-5,NA,TRBV6-5,CASSRMTELGETQYF,TGTGCCAGCAGCCGTATGACTGAGCTGGGGGAGACCCAGTACTTC
NA,TRBJ2-1,NA,TRBV28,CATWLSGGNNEQFF,TGTGCCACCTGGTTGTCTGGGGGCAACAATGAGCAGTTCTTC
NA,TRBJ1-4,NA,TRBV5-6,CASSQEEGAIEKLFF,TGTGCCAGCAGCCAGGAGGAGGGTGCAATTGAAAAACTGTTTTTT
NA,TRBJ1-6,TRBD1,TRBV7-6,CASSPRPGTAESSYNSPLHF,TGTGCCAGCAGCCCGCGCCCTGGGACAGCTGAGAGCTCCTATAATTCACCCCTCCACTTT
NA,TRBJ2-2,NA,TRBV7-9,CASSPVTANTGELFF,TGTGCCAGCAGCCCCGTGACAGCGAACACCGGGGAGCTGTTTTTT
NA,TRBJ1-2,NA,TRBV9,CASSVVPDKGYGYTF,TGTGCCAGCAGCGTAGTGCCGGATAAGGGCTATGGCTACACCTTC
NA,TRBJ1-1,NA,TRBV29-1,CSVDTRIEAFF,TGCAGCGTTGATACAAGGATTGAAGCTTTCTTT